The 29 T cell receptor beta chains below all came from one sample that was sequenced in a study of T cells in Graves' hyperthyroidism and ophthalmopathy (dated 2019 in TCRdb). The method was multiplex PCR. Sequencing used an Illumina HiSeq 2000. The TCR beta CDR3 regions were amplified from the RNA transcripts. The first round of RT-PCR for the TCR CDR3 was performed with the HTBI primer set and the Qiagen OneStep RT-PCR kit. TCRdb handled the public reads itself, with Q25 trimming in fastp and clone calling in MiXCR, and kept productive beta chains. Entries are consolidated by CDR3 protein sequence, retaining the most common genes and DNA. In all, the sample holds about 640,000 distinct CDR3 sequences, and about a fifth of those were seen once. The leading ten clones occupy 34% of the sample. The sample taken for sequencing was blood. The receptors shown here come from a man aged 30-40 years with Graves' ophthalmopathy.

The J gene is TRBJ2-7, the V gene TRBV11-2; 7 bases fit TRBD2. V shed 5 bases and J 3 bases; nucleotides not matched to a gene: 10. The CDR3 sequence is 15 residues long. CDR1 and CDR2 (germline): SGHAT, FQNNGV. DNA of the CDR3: TGTGCCAGCAGCACCGGACTAGTCTCTAGCTACGAGCAGTACTTC. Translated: CASSTGLVSSYEQYF.

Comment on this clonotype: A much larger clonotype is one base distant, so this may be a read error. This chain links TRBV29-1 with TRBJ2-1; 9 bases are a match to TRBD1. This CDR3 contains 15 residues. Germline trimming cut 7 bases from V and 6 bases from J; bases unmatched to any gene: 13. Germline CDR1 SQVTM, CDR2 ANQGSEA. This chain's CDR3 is CSAMPVQGAGNEQFF. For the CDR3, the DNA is TGCAGCGCAATGCCGGTACAGGGGGCGGGCAATGAGCAGTTCTTC.

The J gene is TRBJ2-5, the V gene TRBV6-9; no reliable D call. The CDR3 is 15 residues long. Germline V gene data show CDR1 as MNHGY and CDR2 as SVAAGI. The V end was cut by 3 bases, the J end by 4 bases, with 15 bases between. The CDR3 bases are TGTGCCAGCAGTTACATCACGGGCCTGGGAGAGACCCAGTACTTC. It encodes CASSYITGLGETQYF.

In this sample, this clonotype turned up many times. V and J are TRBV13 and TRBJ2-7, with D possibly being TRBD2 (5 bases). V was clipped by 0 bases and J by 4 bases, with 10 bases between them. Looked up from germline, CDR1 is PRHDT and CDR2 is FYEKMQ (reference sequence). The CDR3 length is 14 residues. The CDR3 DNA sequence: TGTGCCAGCAGCTTAGGCCGGACTCCTTACGAGCAGTACTTC. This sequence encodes CASSLGRTPYEQYF.

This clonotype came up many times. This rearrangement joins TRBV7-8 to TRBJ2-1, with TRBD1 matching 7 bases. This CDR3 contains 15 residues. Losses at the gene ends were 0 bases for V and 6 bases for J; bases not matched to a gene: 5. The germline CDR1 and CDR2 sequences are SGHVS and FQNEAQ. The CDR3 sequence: CASSLATGPVNEQFF. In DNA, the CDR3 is TGTGCCAGCAGCTTAGCGACAGGGCCGGTCAATGAGCAGTTCTTC.

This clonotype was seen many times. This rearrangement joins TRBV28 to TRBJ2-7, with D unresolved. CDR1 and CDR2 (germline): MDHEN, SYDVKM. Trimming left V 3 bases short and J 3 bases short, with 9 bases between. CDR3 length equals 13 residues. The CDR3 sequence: CASSLDGFYEQYF. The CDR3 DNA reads TGTGCCAGCAGTTTGGACGGATTCTACGAGCAGTACTTC.

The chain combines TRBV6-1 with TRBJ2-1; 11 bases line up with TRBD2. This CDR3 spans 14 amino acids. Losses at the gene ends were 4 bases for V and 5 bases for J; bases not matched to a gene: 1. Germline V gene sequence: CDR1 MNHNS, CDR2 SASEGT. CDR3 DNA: TGTGCCAGCAGTGTGACTAGCGGGGACAATGAGCAGTTCTTC. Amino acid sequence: CASSVTSGDNEQFF.

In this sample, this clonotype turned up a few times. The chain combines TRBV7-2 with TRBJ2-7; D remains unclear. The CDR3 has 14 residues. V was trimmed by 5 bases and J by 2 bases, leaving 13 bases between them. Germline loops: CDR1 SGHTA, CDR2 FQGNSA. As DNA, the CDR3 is TGTGCCAGCAGCACCGGACGGACCCCCTACGAGCAGTACTTC. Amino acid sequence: CASSTGRTPYEQYF. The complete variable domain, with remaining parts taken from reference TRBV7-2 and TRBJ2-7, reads GAGVSQSPSNKVTEKGKDVELRCDPISGHTALYWYRQSLGQGLEFLIYFQGNSAPDKSGLPSDRFSAERTGGSVSTLTIQRTQQEDSAVYLCASSTGRTPYEQYFGPGTRLTVT.

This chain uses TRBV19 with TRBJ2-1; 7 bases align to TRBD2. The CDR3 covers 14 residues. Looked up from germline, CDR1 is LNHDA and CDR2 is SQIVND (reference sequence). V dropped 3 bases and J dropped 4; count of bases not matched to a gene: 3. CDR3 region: CASSITSVYNEQFF. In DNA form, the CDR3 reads TGTGCCAGTAGTATTACTAGCGTTTACAATGAGCAGTTCTTC.

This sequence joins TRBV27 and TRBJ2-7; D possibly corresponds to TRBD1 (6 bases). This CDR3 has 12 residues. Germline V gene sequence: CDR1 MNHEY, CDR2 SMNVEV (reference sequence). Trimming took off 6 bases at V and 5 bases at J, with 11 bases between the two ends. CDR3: CASSTGTNEQYF. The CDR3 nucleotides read TGTGCCAGCAGCACTGGGACAAACGAGCAGTACTTC.

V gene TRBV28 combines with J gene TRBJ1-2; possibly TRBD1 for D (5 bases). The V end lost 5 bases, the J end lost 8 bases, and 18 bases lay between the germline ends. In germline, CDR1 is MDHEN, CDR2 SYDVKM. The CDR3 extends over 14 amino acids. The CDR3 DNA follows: TGTGCCAGCAGTGGACCTCCCTTGCAGGGAGGCTACACCTTC. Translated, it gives CASSGPPLQGGYTF.

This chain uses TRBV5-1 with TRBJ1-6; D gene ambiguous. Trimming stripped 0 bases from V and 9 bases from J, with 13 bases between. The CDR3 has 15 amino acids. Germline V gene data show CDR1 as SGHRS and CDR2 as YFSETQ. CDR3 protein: CASSLGGREVSPLHF. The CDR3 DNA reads TGCGCCAGCAGCTTGGGTGGGAGAGAGGTTTCACCCCTCCACTTT.

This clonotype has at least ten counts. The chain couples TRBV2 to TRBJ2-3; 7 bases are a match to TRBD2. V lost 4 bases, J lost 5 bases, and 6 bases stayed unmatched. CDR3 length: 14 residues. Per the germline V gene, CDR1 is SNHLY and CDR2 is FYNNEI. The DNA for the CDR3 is TGTGCCAGCAGTGTGGGCGGGAGAATAGATACGCAGTATTTT. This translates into CASSVGGRIDTQYF.

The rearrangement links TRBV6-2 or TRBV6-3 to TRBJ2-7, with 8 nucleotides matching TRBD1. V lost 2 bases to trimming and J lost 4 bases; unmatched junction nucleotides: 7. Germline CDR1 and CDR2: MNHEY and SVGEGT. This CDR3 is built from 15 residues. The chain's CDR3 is CASSYQGTGVYEQYF. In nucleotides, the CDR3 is TGTGCCAGCAGTTACCAGGGGACAGGTGTTTACGAGCAGTACTTC.

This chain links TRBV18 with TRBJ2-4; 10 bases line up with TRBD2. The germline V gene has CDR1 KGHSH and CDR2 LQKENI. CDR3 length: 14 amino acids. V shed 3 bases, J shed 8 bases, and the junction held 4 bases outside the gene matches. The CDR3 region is CASSPASGSDIQYF. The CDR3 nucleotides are TGTGCCAGCTCACCTGCTAGCGGGAGCGACATTCAGTACTTC.

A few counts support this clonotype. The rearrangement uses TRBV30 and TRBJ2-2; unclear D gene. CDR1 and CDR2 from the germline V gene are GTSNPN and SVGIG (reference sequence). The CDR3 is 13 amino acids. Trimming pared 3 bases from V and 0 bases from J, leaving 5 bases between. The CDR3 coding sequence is TGTGCCTGGAGATCAACGAACACCGGGGAGCTGTTTTTT. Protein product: CAWRSTNTGELFF.

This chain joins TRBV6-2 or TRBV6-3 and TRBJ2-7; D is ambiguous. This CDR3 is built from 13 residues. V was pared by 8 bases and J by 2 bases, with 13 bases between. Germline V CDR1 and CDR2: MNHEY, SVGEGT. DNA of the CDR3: TGTGCCAGCGGGCCGACAACCACCTACGAGCAGTACTTC. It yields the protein CASGPTTTYEQYF.

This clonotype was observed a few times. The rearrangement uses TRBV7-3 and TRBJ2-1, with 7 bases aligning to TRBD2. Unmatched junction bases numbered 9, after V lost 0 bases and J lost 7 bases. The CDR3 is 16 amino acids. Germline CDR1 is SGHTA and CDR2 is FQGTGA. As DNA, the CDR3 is TGTGCCAGCAGCTTAACGTTTCGGACTAGTTTGAATGAGCAGTTCTTC. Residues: CASSLTFRTSLNEQFF.

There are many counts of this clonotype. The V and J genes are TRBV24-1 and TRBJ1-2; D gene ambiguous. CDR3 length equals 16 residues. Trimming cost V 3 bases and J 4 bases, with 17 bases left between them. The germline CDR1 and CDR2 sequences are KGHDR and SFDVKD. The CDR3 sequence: CATSDLPDGESYGYTF. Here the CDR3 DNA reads TGTGCCACCAGTGATCTCCCGGACGGAGAAAGCTATGGCTACACCTTC.

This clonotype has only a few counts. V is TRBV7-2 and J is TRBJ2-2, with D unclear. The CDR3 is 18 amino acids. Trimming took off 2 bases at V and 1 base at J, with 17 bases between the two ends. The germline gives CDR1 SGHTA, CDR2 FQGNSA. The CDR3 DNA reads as TGTGCCAGCAGCTTACAGGCCCCAGGATGGGTGAACACCGGGGAGCTGTTTTTT. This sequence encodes CASSLQAPGWVNTGELFF. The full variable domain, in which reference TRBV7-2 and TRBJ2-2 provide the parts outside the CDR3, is GAGVSQSPSNKVTEKGKDVELRCDPISGHTALYWYRQSLGQGLEFLIYFQGNSAPDKSGLPSDRFSAERTGGSVSTLTIQRTQQEDSAVYLCASSLQAPGWVNTGELFFGEGSRLTVL.

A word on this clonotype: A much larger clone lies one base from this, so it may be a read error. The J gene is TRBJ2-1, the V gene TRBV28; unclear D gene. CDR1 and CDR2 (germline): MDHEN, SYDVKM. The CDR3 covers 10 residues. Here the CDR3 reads CAEEYNEQFF. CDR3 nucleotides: TGTGCAGAGGAGTACAATGAGCAGTTCTTC.

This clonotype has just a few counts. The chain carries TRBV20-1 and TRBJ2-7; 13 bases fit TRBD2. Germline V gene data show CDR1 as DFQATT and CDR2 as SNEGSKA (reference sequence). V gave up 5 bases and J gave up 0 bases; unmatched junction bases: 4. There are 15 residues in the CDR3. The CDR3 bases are TGCAGTGCTGGGACTAGCGGGGCCAGCTCCTACGAGCAGTACTTC. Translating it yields CSAGTSGASSYEQYF.

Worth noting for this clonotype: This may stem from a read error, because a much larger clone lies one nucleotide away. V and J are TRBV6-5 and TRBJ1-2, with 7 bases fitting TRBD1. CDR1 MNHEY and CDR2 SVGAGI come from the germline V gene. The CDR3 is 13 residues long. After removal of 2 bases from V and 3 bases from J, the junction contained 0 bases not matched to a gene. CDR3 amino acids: CASSYTGDYGYTF. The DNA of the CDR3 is TGTGCCAGCAGTTACACAGGGGACTATGGCTACACCTTC.

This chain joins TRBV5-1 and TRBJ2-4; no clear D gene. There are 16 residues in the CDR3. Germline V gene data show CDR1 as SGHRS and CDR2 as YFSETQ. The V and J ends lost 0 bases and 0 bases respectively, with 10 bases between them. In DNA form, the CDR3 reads TGCGCCAGCAGCTTGGCCGAAGACCTAGCCAAAAACATTCAGTACTTC. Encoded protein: CASSLAEDLAKNIQYF.

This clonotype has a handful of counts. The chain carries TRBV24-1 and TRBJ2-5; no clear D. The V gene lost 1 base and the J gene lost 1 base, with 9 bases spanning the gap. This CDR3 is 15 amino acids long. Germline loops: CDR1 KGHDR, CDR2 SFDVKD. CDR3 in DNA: TGTGCCACCAGTGATTTCAGTCCGGGCCAAGAGACCCAGTACTTC. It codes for CATSDFSPGQETQYF.

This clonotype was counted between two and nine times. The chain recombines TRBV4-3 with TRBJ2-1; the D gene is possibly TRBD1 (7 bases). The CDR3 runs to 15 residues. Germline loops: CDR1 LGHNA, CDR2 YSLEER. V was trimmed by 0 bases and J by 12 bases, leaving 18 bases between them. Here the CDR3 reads CASSQDRGTAYLQFF. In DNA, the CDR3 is TGCGCCAGCAGCCAAGATCGGGGGACAGCATATTTGCAGTTCTTC.

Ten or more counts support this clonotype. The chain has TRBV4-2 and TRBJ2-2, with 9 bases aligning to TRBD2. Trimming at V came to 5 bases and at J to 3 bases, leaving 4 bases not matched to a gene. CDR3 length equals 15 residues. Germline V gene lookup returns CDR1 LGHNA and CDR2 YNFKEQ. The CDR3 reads CASSLTSGDTGELFF. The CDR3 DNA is TGTGCCAGCAGCTTGACTAGCGGAGACACCGGGGAGCTGTTTTTT.

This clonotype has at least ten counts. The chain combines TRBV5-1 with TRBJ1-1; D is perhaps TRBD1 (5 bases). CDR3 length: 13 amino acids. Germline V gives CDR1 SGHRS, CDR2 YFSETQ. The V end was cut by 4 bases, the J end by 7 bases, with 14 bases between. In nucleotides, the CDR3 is TGCGCCAGCAGCCTGGGACCGGAAAATGAAGCTTTCTTT. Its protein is CASSLGPENEAFF.

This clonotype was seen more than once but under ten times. The DNA for the CDR3 is TGCAGCGTTGAAGAGACAGGACGGACTAGGGAAGAGACCCAGTACTTC. Translating gives CSVEETGRTREETQYF. The rearrangement joins TRBV29-1 to TRBJ2-5; perhaps TRBD2 as D (7 bases). Trimming cost V 0 bases and J 3 bases, with 17 bases left between them. The germline CDR1 and CDR2 sequences are SQVTM and ANQGSEA. This CDR3 is built from 16 residues.